These 10 T cell receptor beta chains were all obtained from the same sample, sequenced in a study of blood T cell repertoires in COVID-19. Only in-frame clones appear in the TCRdb table, and some are missing; sequencing was by immunoSEQ multiplex PCR. This table holds under 300,000 clones, around 87% found once. Source material: peripheral blood. These receptors all come from a woman aged 70 to 79 with active or convalescent COVID-19.

This chain links TRBV5-4 with TRBJ2-7, with 8 bases lining up with TRBD1. The V segment lost 2 bases and the J segment 2 bases; nucleotides outside the gene matches: 12. CDR3 length: 17 residues. Germline V gene sequence: CDR1 SGHNT, CDR2 YYREEE (reference sequence). The chain's CDR3 is CASSFPQGQVPTYEQYF. DNA of the CDR3: TGTGCCAGCAGCTTTCCGCAGGGACAGGTTCCCACCTACGAGCAGTACTTC.

This chain uses TRBV28 with TRBJ1-1; tentatively, D is TRBD1 (5 bases). Germline CDR1 and CDR2: MDHEN and SYDVKM. V was cut by 7 bases and J by 5 bases, with 8 bases left in between. The CDR3 length is 11 residues. CDR3 sequence: CASTGGTEAFF. The CDR3 bases are TGTGCCAGCACCGGGGGGACTGAAGCTTTCTTT.

J is TRBJ1-5 and V is TRBV6-5; D gene ambiguous. The V end lost 5 bases, the J end lost 11 bases, and 19 bases lay between the germline ends. The germline V gene encodes CDR1 MNHEY and CDR2 SVGAGI. The CDR3 runs 14 residues. The CDR3 DNA sequence: TGTGCCAGCAGTCTGGACGGGAGCCTAGCGGCCCAGCATTTT. It translates to CASSLDGSLAAQHF.

The CDR3: CASSSLSSRVGEDTQYF. In nucleotides, the CDR3 is TGTGCCAGCAGCTCCCTGTCGAGCAGGGTAGGTGAGGATACGCAGTATTTT. This chain joins TRBV3-1 (or the pseudogene TRBV3-2) and TRBJ2-3, with TRBD1 as a possible D gene (5 bases). There are 17 residues in the CDR3. Trimming took off 5 bases at V and 6 bases at J, with 24 bases between the two ends. Germline V CDR1 and CDR2: LGHDT, YNNKEL (reference sequence).

The chain combines TRBV28 with TRBJ1-5; D remains unclear. This CDR3 has 11 amino acids. Trimming cost V 3 bases and J 7 bases, with 4 bases left between them. The germline V gene has CDR1 MDHEN and CDR2 SYDVKM. Written as DNA, the CDR3 is TGTGCCAGCAGTTTGGAGCAGCCCCAGCATTTT. Amino acid sequence: CASSLEQPQHF.

This rearrangement joins TRBV28 to TRBJ2-7; D perhaps matches TRBD1 (6 bases). V shed 6 bases and J shed 3 bases, with 15 bases lying between them. The CDR3 contains 14 residues. Germline CDR1 is MDHEN and CDR2 is SYDVKM. CDR3 in DNA: TGTGCCAGCAGGATCCCAGGGGAATACTACGAGCAGTACTTC. Translated: CASRIPGEYYEQYF.

The V and J genes are TRBV5-5 and TRBJ1-5, with TRBD1 matching 7 bases. The CDR3 is made up of 15 amino acids. Germline V gives CDR1 SGHKS, CDR2 YYEKEE (reference sequence). Trimming took 7 bases from V and 0 from J; bases not matched to a gene: 7. CDR3 coding DNA: TGTGCCAGCGCCCCGGGACAGACTAGCAATCAGCCCCAGCATTTT. This gives the protein CASAPGQTSNQPQHF.

The chain joins TRBV4-3 to TRBJ1-2, with D unresolved. V was clipped by 0 bases and J by 4 bases, with 15 bases between them. The CDR3 extends over 16 amino acids. Germline V gives CDR1 LGHNA, CDR2 YSLEER. The CDR3 loop reads CASSQDRSRSFYGYTF. CDR3 nucleotide sequence: TGCGCCAGCAGCCAAGATCGATCCAGGTCCTTCTATGGCTACACCTTC.

The chain uses TRBV7-9 and TRBJ1-1; the match to TRBD1 covers 8 bases. The CDR3 loop spans 14 amino acids. Germline V CDR1 and CDR2: SEHNR, FQNEAQ (reference sequence). J was trimmed by 8 bases and V by 1 base; bases with no gene match: 6. CDR3 loop: CASSLGDRLSEAFF. CDR3 nucleotide sequence: TGTGCCAGCAGCTTAGGGGACAGGCTCTCGGAAGCTTTCTTT. The whole variable domain, remainder taken from reference TRBV7-9 and TRBJ1-1, is DTGVSQNPRHKITKRGQNVTFRCDPISEHNRLYWYRQTLGQGPEFLTYFQNEAQLEKSRLLSDRFSAERPKGSFSTLEIQRTEQGDSAMYLCASSLGDRLSEAFFGQGTRLTVV.

This clone was seen only once. The gene calls are TRBV7-3 and TRBJ1-1; D may be TRBD1 (5 bases). The CDR3 is 15 amino acids. V lost 3 bases and J 1 base, leaving 12 bases between the germline ends. Germline V CDR1 and CDR2: SGHTA, FQGTGA. The DNA for the CDR3 is TGTGCCAGCAGCTTCCAGGGAAGGGGGAACACTGAAGCTTTCTTT. Translated: CASSFQGRGNTEAFF.